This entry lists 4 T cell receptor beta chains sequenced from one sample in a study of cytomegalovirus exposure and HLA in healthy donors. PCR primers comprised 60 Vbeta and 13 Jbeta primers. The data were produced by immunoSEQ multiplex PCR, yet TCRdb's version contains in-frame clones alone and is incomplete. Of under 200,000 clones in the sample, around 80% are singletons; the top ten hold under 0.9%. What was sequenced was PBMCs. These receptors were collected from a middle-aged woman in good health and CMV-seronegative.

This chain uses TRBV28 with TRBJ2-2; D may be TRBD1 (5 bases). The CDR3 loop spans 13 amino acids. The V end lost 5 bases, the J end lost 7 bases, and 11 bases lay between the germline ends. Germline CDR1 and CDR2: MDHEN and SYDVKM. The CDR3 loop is CASSQGADGELFF. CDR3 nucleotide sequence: TGTGCCAGCAGTCAAGGGGCGGACGGGGAGCTGTTTTTT.

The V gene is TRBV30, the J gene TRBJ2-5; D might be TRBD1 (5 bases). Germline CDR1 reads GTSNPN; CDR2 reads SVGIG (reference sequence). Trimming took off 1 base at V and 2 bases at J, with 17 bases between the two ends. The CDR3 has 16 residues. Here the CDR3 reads CAWSARRRTTQETQYF. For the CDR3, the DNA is TGTGCCTGGAGTGCCCGTCGTAGGACAACTCAAGAGACCCAGTACTTC.

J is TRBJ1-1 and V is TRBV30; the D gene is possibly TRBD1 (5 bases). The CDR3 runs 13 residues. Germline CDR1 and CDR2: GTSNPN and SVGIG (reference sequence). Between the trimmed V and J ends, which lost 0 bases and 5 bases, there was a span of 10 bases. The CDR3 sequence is CAWSVSKGTEAFF. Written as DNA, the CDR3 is TGTGCCTGGAGTGTCTCAAAGGGGACTGAAGCTTTCTTT. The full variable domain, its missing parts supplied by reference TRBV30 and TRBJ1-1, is SQTIHQWPATLVQPVGSPLSLECTVEGTSNPNLYWYRQAAGRGLQLLFYSVGIGQISSEVPQNLSASRPQDRQFILSSKKLLLSDSGFYLCAWSVSKGTEAFFGQGTRLTVV.

The CDR3 DNA sequence: TGTGCCAGCAGCGAAAGGCAAGGGACAGGGATATTGGGGGAGCTGTTTTTT. Translated, it gives CASSERQGTGILGELFF. The J gene is TRBJ2-2, the V gene TRBV9; 9 nucleotides line up with TRBD1. The CDR3 spans 17 residues. The germline gives CDR1 SGDLS, CDR2 YYNGEE. Trimming cost V 3 bases and J 8 bases; bases outside gene matches: 14.